This passage covers 28 T cell receptor beta chains from one sample sequenced in a study of tumor-infiltrating lymphocytes in primary liver carcinoma. Making TCR beta cDNA involved around 500 ng total RNA and a constant-region primer. Construction of TCR beta libraries relied on three successive nested multiplex PCR rounds employing slightly modified ARM-PCR. With TRBV1-TRBV30 forward primers and a C-beta reverse primer, the first two PCR rounds were run for approximately 10 cycles each. TCRdb reprocessed the multiplex PCR reads via MiXCR and lists one record per CDR3 protein. The data contain roughly 80,000 distinct CDR3 sequences, 71% of them seen just once; the ten biggest clones take up around 13%. Between roughly 18 and 30 mg of unsorted bulk tissue served as the source from which RNA and DNA were co-extracted. Sequencing was done on a sample of liver tumor tissue from sampling region 4. Subset of the sample: tumor region T4, right-lateral pole. Receptors originate from an older woman with primary liver carcinoma and hepatitis B virus infection.

As regards this clonotype: The junction departs from germline at one end; a sequencing error may be responsible. The rearrangement joins TRBV29-1 to TRBJ2-2; 11 nucleotides line up with TRBD2. The CDR3 extends over 14 amino acids. Germline CDR1 is SQVTM and CDR2 is ANQGSEA. CDR3 protein: CSVTSGRGHGELFF. DNA of the CDR3: TGCAGCGTCACTAGCGGGAGAGGTCACGGGGAGTTGTTTTTT.

Turning to this clonotype: One junction end does not reproduce the germline sequence, and a read error may be involved. J is TRBJ2-1 and V is TRBV11-2; maybe TRBD1 (6 bases). The germline V gene encodes CDR1 SGHAT and CDR2 FQNNGV. The CDR3 is made up of 17 amino acids. Here the CDR3 reads CASSLDRQDIVYNEQFF. The CDR3 DNA reads as TGTGCCAGCAGTTTAGATCGACAGGATATAGTCTACAATGAGCAGTTCTTC. Combining the CDR3 with reference TRBV11-2 and TRBJ2-1 gives the whole variable domain EAGVAQSPRYKIIEKRQSVAFWCNPISGHATLYWYQQILGQGPKLLIQFQNNGVVDDSQLPKDRFSAERLKGVDSTLKIQPAKLEDSAVYLCASSLDRQDIVYNEQFFGPGTRLTVL.

This clonotype was found once. A read error may produce the germline difference seen at one junction end. The rearrangement joins TRBV4-1 to TRBJ2-3; 11 bases agree with TRBD2. Germline V gives CDR1 MGHRA, CDR2 YSYEKL. The CDR3 is 16 amino acids. The CDR3 region is CASNLGTSGYTDTHYF. The CDR3 DNA follows: TGCGCCAGCAACCTTGGGACTAGCGGATACACAGATACGCACTATTTT.

The genes are TRBV28 and TRBJ1-5, with D perhaps TRBD1 (6 bases). The length of the CDR3 is 15 residues. The germline gives CDR1 MDHEN, CDR2 SYDVKM. V lost 8 bases and J 2 bases, leaving 16 bases between the germline ends. The CDR3 region has the DNA TGTGCCAGCGGGGGGGGGGGCCATGGCAATCAGCCCCAGCATTTT. Translating gives CASGGGGHGNQPQHF.

On this clonotype: The junction differs from germline at one of its ends, possibly a read error. The rearrangement uses TRBV5-1 and TRBJ2-7; 11 nucleotides line up with TRBD1. The CDR3 covers 15 residues. The germline V gene encodes CDR1 SGHRS and CDR2 YFSETQ. CDR3 nucleotide sequence: TGTGCCAGCAGCTCCGCGGACAGGGGGCCCTACGAACAGCACTTC. This encodes CASSSADRGPYEQHF. The full variable domain, completed using reference TRBV5-1 and TRBJ2-7, is KAGVTQTPRYLIKTRGQQVTLSCSPISGHRSVSWYQQTPGQGLQFLFEYFSETQRNKGNFPGRFSGRQFSNSRSEMNVSTLELGDSALYLCASSSADRGPYEQHFGPGTRLTVT.

Worth noting for this clonotype: At one of its ends the junction is not consistent with the germline gene, which may arise from a read error. The gene calls are TRBV28 and TRBJ1-1; D call uncertain. CDR1 and CDR2 from the germline V gene are MDHEN and SYDVKM. The CDR3 covers 14 residues. The CDR3 coding sequence is TGTACCATCCTTTCGGTACAGCTGAACACTAAAGCTTTCTTT. Protein: CTILSVQLNTKAFF.

As for this clonotype: One base away lies a much larger clone, so this may be a sequencing read error. The V gene is TRBV14, the J gene TRBJ2-7; D gene unclear. This CDR3 contains 13 residues. V lost 6 bases and J 0 bases, leaving 9 bases between the germline ends. The germline V gene has CDR1 SGHDN and CDR2 FVKESK. The CDR3 sequence is CASRMTYSYEQYF. CDR3 sequence (DNA): TGTGCCAGCAGGATGACGTACTCCTACGAGCAGTACTTC.

Concerning this clonotype: A clone one base away is much larger, so this may be a read error. The chain links TRBV28 to TRBJ2-5, with 9 bases aligning to TRBD2. CDR1 MDHEN and CDR2 SYDVKM come from the germline V gene. CDR3 length: 16 residues. CDR3 nucleotide sequence: TGTGTCAGCAGTTCGCTAGCGGGAATAGGACAAGAGACCCAGTACTTC. This translates into CVSSSLAGIGQETQYF.

Of note for this clonotype: The junction shows a germline mismatch at one end, possibly a read error. The chain links TRBV10-2 to TRBJ2-3; 11 bases fit TRBD2. Germline V CDR1 and CDR2: WSHSY, SAAADI. The CDR3 loop spans 16 amino acids. Here the CDR3 DNA reads TGCTCCAGCGGTCGACTAGCGGGAACTAGCACAGATACGCAGTACTTT. It translates to CSSGRLAGTSTDTQYF.

As for this clonotype: At one of its ends the junction is not consistent with the germline gene, which may arise from a read error. The gene calls are TRBV12-3 or TRBV12-4 and TRBJ2-6, with no clear D. The CDR3 covers 17 residues. The CDR3 spells CASNPPRVYSGTNVLTF. The CDR3 DNA follows: TGTGCCAGCAATCCTCCCCGGGTCTACTCTGGGACCAACGTCCTGACTTTC.

On this clonotype itself: A much larger clone sits a single nucleotide away, making a read error possible. CDR3 sequence: CSVGQPNIQYF. The CDR3 DNA reads as TGCAGCGTTGGACAGCCAAACATTCAGTACTTC. The chain joins TRBV29-1 to TRBJ2-4; D possibly corresponds to TRBD1 (5 bases). The CDR3 contains 11 residues. V was shortened by 4 bases and J by 6 bases, with 7 bases between the two germline ends. Per the germline V gene, CDR1 is SQVTM and CDR2 is ANQGSEA.

This clonotype was seen at least ten times. This rearrangement joins TRBV6-1 to TRBJ2-4; D is unresolved. This CDR3 comprises 17 residues. V was shortened by 6 bases and J by 1 base, with 19 bases between the two germline ends. Germline-derived CDR1 and CDR2 are MNHNS and SASEGT. CDR3 in DNA: TGTGCCAGCAGCCCTGGACCCGTTCTGGGGGCCAAAAACATTCAGTACTTC. Translating gives CASSPGPVLGAKNIQYF.

Concerning this clonotype itself: One end of the junction does not line up with germline, which may come from a read error. The CDR3 region is CASSGAGGAQETQYF. As DNA, the CDR3 is TGCGCCAGCAGTGGCGCGGGAGGCGCCCAAGAGACCCAGTACTTC. This rearrangement joins TRBV28 to TRBJ2-5; 8 nucleotides agree with TRBD2. The germline V gene encodes CDR1 MDHEN and CDR2 SYDVKM. There are 15 residues in the CDR3.

This rearrangement joins TRBV6-6 to TRBJ1-3, with a possible D match to TRBD1 (5 bases). In germline, CDR1 is MNHNY, CDR2 SVGAGI (reference sequence). The V end lost 6 bases, the J end lost 0 bases, and 12 bases lay between the germline ends. The CDR3 has 15 residues. The CDR3 protein is CASSQEGNSGNTIYF. CDR3 sequence (DNA): TGTGCCAGCAGCCAGGAGGGGAACTCTGGAAACACCATATATTTT.

A note on this clonotype: A much larger clone sits a single nucleotide away, making a read error possible. The chain recombines TRBV28 with TRBJ2-1, with 7 bases that match TRBD2. From germline, CDR1 is MDHEN and CDR2 SYDVKM. The CDR3 is 14 residues long. The CDR3 coding sequence is TGTGCCTGCAGACCCAGCGGGACCTACAATGAGCAGTTCTTC. Translation: CACRPSGTYNEQFF.

Comment on this clonotype: A much larger clone differs by one base, so this may be a read error. This chain joins TRBV28 and TRBJ2-7, with a possible D match to TRBD2 (6 bases). The CDR3 consists of 16 residues. Germline V gene data show CDR1 as MDHEN and CDR2 as SYDVKM. The DNA of the CDR3 is TGTGCCAGCCTCCCAAATGGGGCGGGAACGTCCTACGGGCAGTACTTC. This encodes CASLPNGAGTSYGQYF. Looking up the rest from reference TRBV28 and TRBJ2-7 gives the full variable domain: DVKVTQSSRYLVKRTGEKVFLECVQDMDHENMFWYRQDPGLGLRLIYFSYDVKMKEKGDIPEGYSVSREKKERFSLILESASTNQTSMYLCASLPNGAGTSYGQYFGPGTRLTVT.

This clonotype has only a few counts. A read error may be the cause here, since a much bigger clone is one base away. The rearrangement joins TRBV6-5 to TRBJ1-4; TRBD1 matches at 10 bases. The CDR3 is 16 residues long. Per the germline V gene, CDR1 is MNHEY and CDR2 is SVGAGI. CDR3 in amino acids: CASSYEGTGVNEKLLF. The CDR3 DNA sequence: TGTGCCAGCAGTTACGAGGGGACAGGGGTCAATGAAAAACTGCTTTTT.

The chain joins TRBV7-3 to TRBJ2-5, with D unresolved. The length of the CDR3 is 15 residues. V lost 1 base to trimming and J lost 4 bases, with 13 bases between them. The germline V gene has CDR1 SGHTA and CDR2 FQGTGA. The CDR3 is CASSLSVAPRETQYF. DNA of the CDR3: TGTGCCAGCAGCTTAAGCGTAGCCCCTCGAGAGACCCAGTACTTC. The complete variable domain, with remaining parts taken from reference TRBV7-3 and TRBJ2-5, reads GAGVSQTPSNKVTEKGKYVELRCDPISGHTALYWYRQSLGQGPEFLIYFQGTGAADDSGLPNDRFFAVRPEGSVSTLKIQRTERGDSAVYLCASSLSVAPRETQYFGPGTRLLVL.

The rearrangement links TRBV7-9 to TRBJ1-6, with unresolved D. The CDR3 sequence is 12 residues long. In germline, CDR1 is SEHNR, CDR2 FQNEAQ (reference sequence). V shed 9 bases and J shed 8 bases, with 11 bases lying between them. The CDR3 protein is CASGLGDSPLHF. CDR3 bases: TGTGCCAGTGGCCTCGGGGATTCACCCCTCCACTTT.

V gene TRBV9 combines with J gene TRBJ1-6, with D unclear. The CDR3 consists of 15 residues. V shed 0 bases and J shed 7 bases, with 11 bases lying between them. Germline CDR1 is SGDLS and CDR2 is YYNGEE. This chain's CDR3 is CASSVDPSLNSPLHF. CDR3 nucleotides: TGTGCCAGCAGCGTAGACCCATCTCTCAATTCACCCCTCCACTTT.

This clonotype was detected once. A read error is likely, as this CDR3 ends without the conserved phenylalanine or tryptophan. The chain links TRBV7-9 to TRBJ1-2; possible D gene TRBD1, 5 bases. Germline V CDR1 and CDR2: SEHNR, FQNEAQ (reference sequence). The CDR3 has 13 residues. CDR3 coding DNA: TGTGCCAGCAGCATAGCAGGGAGCTATGGCTACACCATC. Its protein product is CASSIAGSYGYTI.

This clonotype was counted many times. One end of the junction does not line up with germline, which may come from a read error. This chain uses TRBV2 with TRBJ2-5; the D is unclear. The CDR3 is made up of 8 amino acids. The germline gives CDR1 SNHLY, CDR2 FYNNEI. The CDR3 region is CASSLVDF. Here the CDR3 DNA reads TGTGCCAGCAGCTTAGTGGACTTC.

There are many counts of this clonotype. This chain uses TRBV29-1 with TRBJ2-2; D gene uncertain. The germline V gene encodes CDR1 SQVTM and CDR2 ANQGSEA. CDR3 length equals 14 residues. V lost 6 bases and J 2 bases, leaving 13 bases between the germline ends. The CDR3 loop is CSVVGSLNTGELFF. The CDR3 DNA reads as TGCAGCGTGGTCGGCAGCCTAAACACCGGGGAGCTGTTTTTT.

Details on this clonotype: This is likely a read error, given that the CDR3 carries no conserved phenylalanine or tryptophan at its end. The rearrangement uses TRBV29-1 and TRBJ1-1; a possible D gene is TRBD1 (6 bases). The CDR3 runs 14 residues. Trimming cost V 4 bases and J 11 bases, with 23 bases left between them. Looked up from germline, CDR1 is SQVTM and CDR2 is ANQGSEA. CDR3 bases: TGCAGCGTTGTGTCGGGACAACTGAACACTGTGGCTTTCTCT. It yields the protein CSVVSGQLNTVAFS.

This clonotype has only one observation. A much larger clone lies a single base off, so this may be a read error. This chain joins TRBV5-1 and TRBJ1-5; 9 bases fit TRBD1. In germline, CDR1 is SGHRS, CDR2 YFSETQ. This CDR3 has 14 amino acids. The CDR3 loop reads CAGSFGTGNQPQHF. In DNA form, the CDR3 reads TGCGCCGGCAGCTTTGGGACAGGGAATCAGCCCCAGCATTTT.

Points on this clonotype: The junction does not match germline at one end; this may be a read error. The rearrangement links TRBV7-8 to TRBJ2-1; D gene unclear. The CDR3 runs 13 residues. Germline-derived CDR1 and CDR2 are SGHVS and FQNEAQ. CDR3 amino acids: CANSPELYNEQFF. CDR3 sequence (DNA): TGTGCCAACAGCCCCGAGCTGTACAATGAGCAGTTCTTC. The complete variable domain, with remaining parts taken from reference TRBV7-8 and TRBJ2-1, reads GAGVSQSPRYKVAKRGQDVALRCDPISGHVSLFWYQQALGQGPEFLTYFQNEAQLDKSGLPSDRFFAERPEGSVSTLKIQRTQQEDSAVYLCANSPELYNEQFFGPGTRLTVL.

As to this clonotype: The missing conserved phenylalanine or tryptophan at the end of this CDR3 makes a read error likely. The chain carries TRBV12-3 or TRBV12-4 and TRBJ1-3; perhaps TRBD1 as D (5 bases). The ends were cut back, 3 bases at V and 4 bases at J, with 16 bases in the middle. The CDR3 totals 16 residues. The CDR3 spells CASSFPRVTEGNTIYL. The CDR3, as DNA: TGTGCCAGCAGTTTCCCCAGGGTCACGGAGGGAAACACCATATATCTT.

This chain links TRBV29-1 with TRBJ1-1; TRBD1 agrees at 9 bases. The CDR3 runs 15 residues. V lost 6 bases to trimming and J lost 6 bases; unmatched junction nucleotides: 14. The germline gives CDR1 SQVTM, CDR2 ANQGSEA. The CDR3 sequence: CSVPGTGGITAEAFF. CDR3 nucleotides: TGCAGCGTACCCGGTACAGGGGGCATCACGGCTGAAGCTTTCTTT.